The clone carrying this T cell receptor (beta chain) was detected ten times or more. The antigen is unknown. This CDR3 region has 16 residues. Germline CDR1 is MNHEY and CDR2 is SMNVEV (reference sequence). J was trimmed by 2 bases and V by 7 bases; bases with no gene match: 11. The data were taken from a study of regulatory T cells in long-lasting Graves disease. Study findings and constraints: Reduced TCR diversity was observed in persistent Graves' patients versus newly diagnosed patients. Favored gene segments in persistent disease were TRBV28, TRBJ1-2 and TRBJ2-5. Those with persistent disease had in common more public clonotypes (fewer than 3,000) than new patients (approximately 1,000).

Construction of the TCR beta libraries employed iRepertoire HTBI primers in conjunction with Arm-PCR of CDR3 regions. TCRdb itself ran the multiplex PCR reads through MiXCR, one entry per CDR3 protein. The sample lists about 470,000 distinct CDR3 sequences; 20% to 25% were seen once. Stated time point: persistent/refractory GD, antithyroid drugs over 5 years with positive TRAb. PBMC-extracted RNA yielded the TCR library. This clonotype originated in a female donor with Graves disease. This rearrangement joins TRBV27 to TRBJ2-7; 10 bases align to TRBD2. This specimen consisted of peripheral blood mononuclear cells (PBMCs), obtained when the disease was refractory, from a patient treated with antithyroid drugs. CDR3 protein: CASTPLRTSGTYEQYF. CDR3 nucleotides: TGTGCCAGCACCCCTCTCCGGACTAGCGGAACCTACGAGCAGTACTTC.